This TCR beta chain was profiled in a study of Graves' ophthalmopathy and Graves' hyperthyroidism. General study points: Ophthalmopathy progression was predicted by the model at 70.59% sensitivity and 72% to 80% specificity. Most thyroid-expanded clonotypes exceeding 0.001 frequency were also found in blood.

Germline CDR1 reads SQVTM; CDR2 reads ANQGSEA. CDR3 length: 11 residues. V trimming: 8 bases; J trimming: 6 bases; junction bases outside the gene matches: 5. RNA transcripts were the template, and TCR beta CDR3 regions were amplified from them. The first-round RT-PCR employed HTBI primers together with the Qiagen OneStep RT-PCR kit. A multiplex PCR was then performed as the second round. TCRdb processed the multiplex PCR reads anew with MiXCR; each CDR3 protein has one entry. The sample lists around 520,000 distinct CDR3 sequences, roughly 39% seen once, with about 4% in the top ten. In regard to this clonotype: Its antigen is currently unknown.

The receptor was derived from an adult man with Graves' hyperthyroidism. The chain combines TRBV29-1 with TRBJ1-2; TRBD1 agrees at 8 bases. Specimen: peripheral blood or thyroid tissue (not recorded which). The CDR3 DNA sequence: TGCAGCTTGGTGGACAGGGATGGCTACACCTTC. Residues: CSLVDRDGYTF.